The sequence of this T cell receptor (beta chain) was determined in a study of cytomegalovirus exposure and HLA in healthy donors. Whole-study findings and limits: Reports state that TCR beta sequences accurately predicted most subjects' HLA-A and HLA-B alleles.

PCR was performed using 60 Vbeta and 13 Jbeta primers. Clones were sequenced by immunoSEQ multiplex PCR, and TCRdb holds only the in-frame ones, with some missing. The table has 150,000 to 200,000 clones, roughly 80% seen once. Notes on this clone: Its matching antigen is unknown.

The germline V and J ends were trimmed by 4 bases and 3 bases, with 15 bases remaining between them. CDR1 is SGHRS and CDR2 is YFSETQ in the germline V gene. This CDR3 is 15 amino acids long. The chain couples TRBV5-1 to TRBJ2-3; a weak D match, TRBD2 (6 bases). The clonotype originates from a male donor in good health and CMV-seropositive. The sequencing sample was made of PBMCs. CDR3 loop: CASSPPRGLTDTQYF. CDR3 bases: TGCGCCAGCAGCCCCCCTCGCGGACTAACAGATACGCAGTATTTT.